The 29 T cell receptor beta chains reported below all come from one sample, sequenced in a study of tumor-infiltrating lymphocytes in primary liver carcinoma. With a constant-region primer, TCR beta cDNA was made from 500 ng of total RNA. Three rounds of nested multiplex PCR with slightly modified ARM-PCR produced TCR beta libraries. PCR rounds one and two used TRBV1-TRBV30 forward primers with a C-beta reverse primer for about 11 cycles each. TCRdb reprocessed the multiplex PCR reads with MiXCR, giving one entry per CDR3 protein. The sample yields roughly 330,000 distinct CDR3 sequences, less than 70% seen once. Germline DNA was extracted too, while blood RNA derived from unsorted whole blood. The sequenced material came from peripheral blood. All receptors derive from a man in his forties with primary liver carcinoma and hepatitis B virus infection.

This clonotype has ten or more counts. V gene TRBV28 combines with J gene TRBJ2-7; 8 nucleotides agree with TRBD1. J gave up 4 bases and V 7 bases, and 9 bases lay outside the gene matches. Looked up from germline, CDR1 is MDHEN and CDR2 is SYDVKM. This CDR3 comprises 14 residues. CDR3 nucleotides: TGTGCCAGCAACCGGGGACAGGTCCTTTACGAGCAGTACTTC. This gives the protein CASNRGQVLYEQYF.

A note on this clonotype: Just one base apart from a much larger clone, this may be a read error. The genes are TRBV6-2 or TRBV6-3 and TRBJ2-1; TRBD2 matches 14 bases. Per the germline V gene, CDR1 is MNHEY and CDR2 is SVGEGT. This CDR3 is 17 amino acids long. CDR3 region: CASSTGTSGRGVDEQLF. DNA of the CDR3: TGTGCCAGCAGTACCGGGACTAGCGGGAGAGGGGTGGATGAGCAGTTGTTC.

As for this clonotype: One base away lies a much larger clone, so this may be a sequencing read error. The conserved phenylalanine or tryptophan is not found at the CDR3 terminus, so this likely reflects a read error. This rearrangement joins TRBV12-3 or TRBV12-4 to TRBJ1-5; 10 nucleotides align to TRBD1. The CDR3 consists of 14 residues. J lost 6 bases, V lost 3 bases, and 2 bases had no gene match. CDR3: CASSLDRGIQPQHS. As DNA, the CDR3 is TGTGCCAGCAGTTTGGACAGGGGGATTCAGCCCCAGCATTCT.

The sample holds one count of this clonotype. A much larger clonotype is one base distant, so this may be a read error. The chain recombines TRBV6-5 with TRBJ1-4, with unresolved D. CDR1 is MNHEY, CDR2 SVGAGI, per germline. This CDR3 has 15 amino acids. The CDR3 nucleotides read TGTGCCAGCAGTTACTCATTTGCAACTAATGAAAAACCGTTTTTT. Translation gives CASSYSFATNEKPFF.

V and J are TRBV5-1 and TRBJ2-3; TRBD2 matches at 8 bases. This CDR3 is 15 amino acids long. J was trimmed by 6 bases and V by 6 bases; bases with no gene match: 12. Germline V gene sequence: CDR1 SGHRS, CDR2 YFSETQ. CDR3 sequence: CASKWGPAGGDTQYF. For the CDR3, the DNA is TGCGCCAGCAAATGGGGGCCGGCGGGAGGCGATACGCAGTATTTT. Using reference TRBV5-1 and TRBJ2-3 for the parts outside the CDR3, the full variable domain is KAGVTQTPRYLIKTRGQQVTLSCSPISGHRSVSWYQQTPGQGLQFLFEYFSETQRNKGNFPGRFSGRQFSNSRSEMNVSTLELGDSALYLCASKWGPAGGDTQYFGPGTRLTVL.

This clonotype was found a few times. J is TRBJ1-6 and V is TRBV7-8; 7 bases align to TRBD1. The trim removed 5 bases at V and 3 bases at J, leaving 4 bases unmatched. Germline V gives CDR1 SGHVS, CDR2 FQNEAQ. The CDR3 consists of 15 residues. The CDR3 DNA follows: TGTGCCAGCAGCCTGGGACAGAACTATAATTCACCCCTCCACTTT. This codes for CASSLGQNYNSPLHF.

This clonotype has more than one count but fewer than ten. The CDR3 DNA sequence: TGTGCCAGCAGCGACGTGGGAGGAATATTCACTGAAGCTTTCTTT. It specifies CASSDVGGIFTEAFF. This chain links TRBV6-5 with TRBJ1-1; D uncertain. V lost 6 bases to trimming and J lost 4 bases, with 18 bases between them. CDR1 and CDR2 from the germline V gene are MNHEY and SVGAGI. CDR3 length: 15 amino acids.

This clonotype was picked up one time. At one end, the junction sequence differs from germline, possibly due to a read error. CDR3 sequence reads: CSVEEGPRELFF. The DNA of the CDR3 is TGCAGTGTTGAGGAAGGGCCCAGGGAGCTGTTTTTT. The rearrangement joins TRBV29-1 to TRBJ2-2, with D hard to call. CDR3 length: 12 residues. CDR1 is SQVTM and CDR2 is ANQGSEA in the germline V gene.

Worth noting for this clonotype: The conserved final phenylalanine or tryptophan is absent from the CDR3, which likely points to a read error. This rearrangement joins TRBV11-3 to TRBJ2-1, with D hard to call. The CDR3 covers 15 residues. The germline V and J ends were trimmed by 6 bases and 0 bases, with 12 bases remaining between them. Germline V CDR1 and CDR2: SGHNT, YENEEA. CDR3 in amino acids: CASRFSPTSYNEQFI. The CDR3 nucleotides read TGTGCCAGCAGGTTCAGCCCTACCTCCTACAATGAGCAGTTCATC.

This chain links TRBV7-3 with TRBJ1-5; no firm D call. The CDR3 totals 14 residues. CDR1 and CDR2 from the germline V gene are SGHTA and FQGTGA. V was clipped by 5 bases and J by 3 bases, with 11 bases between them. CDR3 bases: TGTGCCAGCAGCCTGGACGGAAACAATCAGCCCCAGCATTTT. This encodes CASSLDGNNQPQHF. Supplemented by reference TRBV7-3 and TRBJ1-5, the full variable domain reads GAGVSQTPSNKVTEKGKYVELRCDPISGHTALYWYRQSLGQGPEFLIYFQGTGAADDSGLPNDRFFAVRPEGSVSTLKIQRTERGDSAVYLCASSLDGNNQPQHFGDGTRLSIL.

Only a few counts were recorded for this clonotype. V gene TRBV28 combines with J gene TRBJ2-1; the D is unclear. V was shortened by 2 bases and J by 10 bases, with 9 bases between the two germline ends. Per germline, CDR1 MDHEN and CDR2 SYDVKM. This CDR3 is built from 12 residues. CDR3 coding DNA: TGTGCCAGCAGTTTACAGGACCGAGAGCAGTTCTTC. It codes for CASSLQDREQFF.

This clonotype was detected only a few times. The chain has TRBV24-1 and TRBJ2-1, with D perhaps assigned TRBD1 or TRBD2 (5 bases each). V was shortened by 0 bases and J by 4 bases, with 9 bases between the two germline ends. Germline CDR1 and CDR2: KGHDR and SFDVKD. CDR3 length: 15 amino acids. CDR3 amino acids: CATSDLGDPYNEQFF. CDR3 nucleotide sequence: TGTGCCACCAGTGATTTGGGGGACCCTTACAATGAGCAGTTCTTC.

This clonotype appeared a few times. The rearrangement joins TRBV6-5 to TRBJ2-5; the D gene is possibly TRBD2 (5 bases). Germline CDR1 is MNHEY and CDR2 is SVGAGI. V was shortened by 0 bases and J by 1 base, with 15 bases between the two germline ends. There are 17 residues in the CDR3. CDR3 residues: CASSYSSSCGSQETQYF. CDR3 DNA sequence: TGTGCCAGCAGTTACTCGAGTAGTTGCGGGTCCCAAGAGACCCAGTACTTC.

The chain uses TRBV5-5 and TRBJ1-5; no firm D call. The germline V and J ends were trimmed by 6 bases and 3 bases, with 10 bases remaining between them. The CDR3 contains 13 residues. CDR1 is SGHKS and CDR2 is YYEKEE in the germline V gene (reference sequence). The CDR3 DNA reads TGTGCCAGCATCGGGGATAACAATCAGCCCCAGCATTTT. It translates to CASIGDNNQPQHF.

The CDR3 sequence is CASSSQRVGKTQYF. For the CDR3, the DNA is TGTGCCAGCAGTTCCCAACGGGTAGGGAAGACCCAGTACTTC. The chain recombines TRBV11-2 with TRBJ2-5; no firm D call. The CDR3 covers 14 residues. CDR1 is SGHAT and CDR2 is FQNNGV in the germline V gene. V dropped 6 bases and J dropped 6 bases, with 17 bases sitting between them.

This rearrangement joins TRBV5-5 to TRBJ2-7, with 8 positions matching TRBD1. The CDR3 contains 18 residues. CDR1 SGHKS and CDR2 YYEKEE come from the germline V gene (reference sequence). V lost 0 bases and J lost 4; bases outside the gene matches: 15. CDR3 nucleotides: TGTGCCAGCAGCTTGGTTTTTTCGGACAGGGTTCTGCCGTACGAGCAGTACTTC. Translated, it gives CASSLVFSDRVLPYEQYF.

The DNA of the CDR3 is TGCGCCAGCAGCTTGTTAGGAAGTAAATCCCACAATGAGCAGTTCTTC. Its protein is CASSLLGSKSHNEQFF. The rearrangement joins TRBV5-1 to TRBJ2-1; no clear D gene. V lost 1 base and J 5 bases, leaving 16 bases between the germline ends. Germline CDR1 SGHRS, CDR2 YFSETQ. The CDR3 consists of 16 residues. Combining the CDR3 with reference TRBV5-1 and TRBJ2-1 gives the whole variable domain KAGVTQTPRYLIKTRGQQVTLSCSPISGHRSVSWYQQTPGQGLQFLFEYFSETQRNKGNFPGRFSGRQFSNSRSEMNVSTLELGDSALYLCASSLLGSKSHNEQFFGPGTRLTVL.

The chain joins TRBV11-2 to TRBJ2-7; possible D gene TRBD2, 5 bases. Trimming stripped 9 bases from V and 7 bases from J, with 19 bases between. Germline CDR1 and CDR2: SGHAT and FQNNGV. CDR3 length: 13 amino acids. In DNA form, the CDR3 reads TGTGCCAGTAGCCGCGTGTGGCGGGTAGAGCAGTACTTC. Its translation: CASSRVWRVEQYF.

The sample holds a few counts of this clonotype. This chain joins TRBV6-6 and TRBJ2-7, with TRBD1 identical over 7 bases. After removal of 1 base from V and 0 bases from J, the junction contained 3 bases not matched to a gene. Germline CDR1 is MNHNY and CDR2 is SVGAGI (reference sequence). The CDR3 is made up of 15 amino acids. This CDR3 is CASSYFRDSSYEQYF. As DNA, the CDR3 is TGTGCCAGCAGTTACTTCCGGGACAGCTCCTACGAGCAGTACTTC.

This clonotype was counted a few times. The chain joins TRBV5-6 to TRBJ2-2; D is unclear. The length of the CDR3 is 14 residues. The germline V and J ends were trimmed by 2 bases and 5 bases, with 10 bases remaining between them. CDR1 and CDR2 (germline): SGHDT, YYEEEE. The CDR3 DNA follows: TGTGCCAGCAGCTTTTTCCAACGTACCGGGGAGCTGTTTTTT. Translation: CASSFFQRTGELFF.

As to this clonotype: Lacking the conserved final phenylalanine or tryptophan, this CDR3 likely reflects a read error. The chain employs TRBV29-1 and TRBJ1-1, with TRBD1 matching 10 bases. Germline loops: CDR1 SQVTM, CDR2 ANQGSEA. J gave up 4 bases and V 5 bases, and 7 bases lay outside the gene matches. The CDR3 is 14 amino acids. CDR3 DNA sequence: TGCAGCGTTAAGACAGGGGGCGTGGGCACTGAAGCTTTCCTT. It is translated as CSVKTGGVGTEAFL.

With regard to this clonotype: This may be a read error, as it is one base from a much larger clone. CDR3 sequence (DNA): TGTACCAGCAGTTACTTGGCGGACTCCTACGAGCAGTACTTC. Translated, it gives CTSSYLADSYEQYF. The chain is built from TRBV6-2 or TRBV6-3 and TRBJ2-7, with D unclear. This CDR3 is 14 amino acids long. Germline V lookup: CDR1 MNHEY, CDR2 SVGEGT.

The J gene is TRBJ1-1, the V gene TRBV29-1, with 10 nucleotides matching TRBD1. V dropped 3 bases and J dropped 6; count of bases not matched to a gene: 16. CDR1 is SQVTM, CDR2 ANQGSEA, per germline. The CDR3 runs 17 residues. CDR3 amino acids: CSVERRWDRGLDAEAFF. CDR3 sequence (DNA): TGCAGCGTTGAGCGTCGCTGGGACAGGGGATTGGACGCTGAAGCTTTCTTT. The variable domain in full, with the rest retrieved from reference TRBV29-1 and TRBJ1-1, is SAVISQKPSRDICQRGTSLTIQCQVDSQVTMMFWYRQQPGQSLTLIATANQGSEATYESGFVIDKFPISRPNLTFSTLTVSNMSPEDSSIYLCSVERRWDRGLDAEAFFGQGTRLTVV.

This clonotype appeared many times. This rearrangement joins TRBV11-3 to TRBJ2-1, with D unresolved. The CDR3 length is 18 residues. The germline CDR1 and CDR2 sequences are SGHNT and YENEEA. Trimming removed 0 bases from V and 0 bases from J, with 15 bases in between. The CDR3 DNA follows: TGTGCCAGCAGCTTAGATGGGCCGGGCCTAAGCTCCTACAATGAGCAGTTCTTC. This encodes CASSLDGPGLSSYNEQFF.

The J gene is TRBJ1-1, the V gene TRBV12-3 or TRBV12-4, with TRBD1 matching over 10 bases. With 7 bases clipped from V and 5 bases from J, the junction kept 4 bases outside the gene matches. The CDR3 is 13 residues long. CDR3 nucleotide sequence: TGTGCCAGCATCCAGGGACAGGGGACTGAAGCTTTCTTT. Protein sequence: CASIQGQGTEAFF.

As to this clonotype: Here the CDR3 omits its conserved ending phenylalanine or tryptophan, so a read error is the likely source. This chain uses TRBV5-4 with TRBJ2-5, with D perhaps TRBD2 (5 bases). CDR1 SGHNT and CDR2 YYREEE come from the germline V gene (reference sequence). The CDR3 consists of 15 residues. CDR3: CAISQMSGAGETQYI. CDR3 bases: TGTGCCATCAGCCAAATGAGCGGAGCTGGCGAGACCCAGTACATC.

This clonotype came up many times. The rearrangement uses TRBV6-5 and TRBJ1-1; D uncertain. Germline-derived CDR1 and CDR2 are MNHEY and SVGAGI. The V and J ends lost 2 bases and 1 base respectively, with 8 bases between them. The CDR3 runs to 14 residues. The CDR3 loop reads CASSYQRGNTEAFF. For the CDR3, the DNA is TGTGCCAGCAGTTACCAACGGGGGAACACTGAAGCTTTCTTT.

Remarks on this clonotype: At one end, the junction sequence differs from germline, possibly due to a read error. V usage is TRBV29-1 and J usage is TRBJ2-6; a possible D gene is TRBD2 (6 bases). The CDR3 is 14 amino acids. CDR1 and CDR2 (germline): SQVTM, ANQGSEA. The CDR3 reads CSAHPGLGTNVLTF. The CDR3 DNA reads TGCAGCGCCCACCCGGGACTCGGGACCAACGTCCTGACATTC. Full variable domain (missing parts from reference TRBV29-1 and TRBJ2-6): SAVISQKPSRDICQRGTSLTIQCQVDSQVTMMFWYRQQPGQSLTLIATANQGSEATYESGFVIDKFPISRPNLTFSTLTVSNMSPEDSSIYLCSAHPGLGTNVLTFGAGSRLTVL.

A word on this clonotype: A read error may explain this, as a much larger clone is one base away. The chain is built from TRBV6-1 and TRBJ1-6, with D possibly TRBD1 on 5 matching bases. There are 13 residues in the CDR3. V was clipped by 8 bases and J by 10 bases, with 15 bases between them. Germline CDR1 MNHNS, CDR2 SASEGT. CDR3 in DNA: TGTGCCAGCTGTTGGGAGCGGGGCTCACCCCTCCACTTT. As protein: CASCWERGSPLHF.